This T cell receptor (beta chain) comes out of a study of T cell responses to AZD1222 COVID-19 vaccine. The study, taken as a whole, reports: Repertoires were collected only later (after the peak T cell response had occurred). Seropositive status at baseline applied to only a handful of AZD1222 recipients.

Generated by immunoSEQ multiplex PCR, the TCRdb table keeps only in-frame clones and is missing some. In the table there are hundreds of thousands of clones, 94% of which are singletons. On this clone: Antigen specificity is unknown.

With 4 bases removed from V and 2 bases from J, the gap between germline ends came to 17 bases. This CDR3 contains 16 residues. The germline gives CDR1 MNHEY, CDR2 SMNVEV (reference sequence). The chain recombines TRBV27 with TRBJ2-5; D gene unclear. This receptor was taken from an adult who received the AZD1222 COVID-19 vaccine. The sample here was peripheral blood, taken 28 days after the second AZD1222 dose. CDR3 bases: TGTGCCAGCAGTTACTTAGCCCCGGGCAGACAAGAGACCCAGTACTTC. This sequence encodes CASSYLAPGRQETQYF.